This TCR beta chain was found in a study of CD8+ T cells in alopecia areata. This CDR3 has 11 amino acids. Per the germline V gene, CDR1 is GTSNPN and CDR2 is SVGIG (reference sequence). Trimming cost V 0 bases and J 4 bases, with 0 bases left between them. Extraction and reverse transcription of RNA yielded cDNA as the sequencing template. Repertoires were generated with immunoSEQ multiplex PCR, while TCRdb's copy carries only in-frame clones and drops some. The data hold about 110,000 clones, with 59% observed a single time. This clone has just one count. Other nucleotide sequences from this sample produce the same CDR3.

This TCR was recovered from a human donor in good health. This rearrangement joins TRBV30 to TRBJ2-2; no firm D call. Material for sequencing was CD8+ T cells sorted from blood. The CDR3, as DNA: TGTGCCTGGAGTGTCACCGGGGAGCTGTTTTTT. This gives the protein CAWSVTGELFF.